These 10 T cell receptor beta chains share one sample of origin, sequenced in a study of a mutant IDH1 vaccine in newly diagnosed glioma. Generated by immunoSEQ multiplex PCR, the TCRdb table keeps only in-frame clones and is missing some. The data show under 40,000 clones, with 81% seen just once and 15% to 19% held by the top ten. No antigen has been identified for these receptors. Time point meaning: week 35, safety follow-up. Doses of 300 ug of mutant IDH1 20-mer peptide were given with topical imiquimod. The sequenced sample was PBMCs, obtained from a glioma patient whose treatment included an IDH1 peptide vaccine. All receptors derive from a man under 40 with glioma.

This sequence joins TRBV18 and TRBJ2-7; D unresolved. Germline V gene sequence: CDR1 KGHSH, CDR2 LQKENI. Trimming pared 3 bases from V and 7 bases from J, leaving 16 bases between. The CDR3 loop spans 14 amino acids. CDR3 residues: CASSPQPSHTEQYF. The CDR3 DNA sequence: TGTGCCAGCTCACCTCAGCCATCACACACAGAGCAGTACTTC.

This sequence joins TRBV5-1 and TRBJ1-4, with 10 positions matching TRBD1. This CDR3 is 16 amino acids long. V dropped 5 bases and J dropped 8; count of bases not matched to a gene: 12. Germline V gene lookup returns CDR1 SGHRS and CDR2 YFSETQ. CDR3 DNA: TGCGCCAGCAGTTTTCCGACCGGGACAGGGGTAGAAAAACTGTTTTTT. Its translation is CASSFPTGTGVEKLFF.

The chain uses TRBV5-4 and TRBJ2-1; D unresolved. The V end lost 1 base, the J end lost 5 bases, and 13 bases lay between the germline ends. The CDR3 has 15 amino acids. Germline V CDR1 and CDR2: SGHNT, YYREEE (reference sequence). CDR3 DNA sequence: TGTGCCAGCAGCTTGTTGTACCAAGCGAACAATGAGCAGTTCTTC. Residues: CASSLLYQANNEQFF.

The V gene is TRBV30, the J gene TRBJ1-2; 8 bases fit TRBD1. Trimming cost V 5 bases and J 8 bases; bases outside gene matches: 10. Germline CDR1 and CDR2: GTSNPN and SVGIG (reference sequence). The CDR3 totals 13 residues. CDR3 residues: CAWHRDRPWGYTF. CDR3 coding DNA: TGTGCCTGGCACCGGGACAGGCCATGGGGCTACACCTTC.

The chain recombines TRBV18 with TRBJ2-1; D possibly uses TRBD1 or TRBD2 (5 bases each). The germline V and J ends were trimmed by 4 bases and 5 bases, with 9 bases remaining between them. The CDR3 extends over 13 amino acids. Germline assignment: CDR1 KGHSH and CDR2 LQKENI. DNA for the CDR3: TGTGCCAGCTCACAAGGGACCAACAATGAGCAGTTCTTC. Encoded protein: CASSQGTNNEQFF.

V usage is TRBV29-1 and J usage is TRBJ2-3; TRBD2 matches 9 bases. Trimming took 3 bases from V and 6 from J; bases not matched to a gene: 7. The CDR3 covers 14 residues. Germline values: CDR1 SQVTM, CDR2 ANQGSEA. In DNA, the CDR3 is TGCAGCGTTGATGGCGGGAGGGCCGGCGATACGCAGTATTTT. This encodes CSVDGGRAGDTQYF.

This sequence joins TRBV7-9 and TRBJ2-7; 10 bases map to TRBD1. V dropped 4 bases and J dropped 4; count of bases not matched to a gene: 4. CDR3 size: 14 residues. Germline CDR1 is SEHNR and CDR2 is FQNEAQ (reference sequence). The CDR3 region has the DNA TGTGCCAGCAGCTCGGACAGGGGGGCGTACGAGCAGTACTTC. It yields the protein CASSSDRGAYEQYF.

The chain combines TRBV7-8 with TRBJ1-4; D is undetermined. Germline loops: CDR1 SGHVS, CDR2 FQNEAQ. With 5 bases removed from V and 8 bases from J, the gap between germline ends came to 18 bases. This CDR3 is built from 15 residues. This chain's CDR3 is CASSGGGEVGEKLFF. The DNA of the CDR3 is TGTGCCAGCAGCGGAGGTGGGGAAGTTGGAGAAAAACTGTTTTTT. The whole variable domain, remainder taken from reference TRBV7-8 and TRBJ1-4, is GAGVSQSPRYKVAKRGQDVALRCDPISGHVSLFWYQQALGQGPEFLTYFQNEAQLDKSGLPSDRFFAERPEGSVSTLKIQRTQQEDSAVYLCASSGGGEVGEKLFFGSGTQLSVL.

The chain recombines TRBV7-8 with TRBJ2-7; perhaps TRBD1 as D (6 bases). CDR1 is SGHVS and CDR2 is FQNEAQ in the germline V gene. V lost 3 bases, J lost 2 bases, and 11 bases lay in between. CDR3 length equals 14 residues. CDR3 amino acids: CASSFAGTPYEQYF. In DNA form, the CDR3 reads TGTGCCAGCAGCTTCGCCGGGACACCCTACGAGCAGTACTTC.

The chain has TRBV5-6 and TRBJ2-7; TRBD1 agrees at 10 bases. Germline V gene sequence: CDR1 SGHDT, CDR2 YYEEEE. The CDR3 is 16 residues long. The V and J ends lost 2 bases and 0 bases, in that order; junction bases with no gene match: 5. The CDR3, as DNA: TGTGCCAGCAGCTTTACTGACAGGGGGCCCTCCTACGAGCAGTACTTC. Protein sequence: CASSFTDRGPSYEQYF.